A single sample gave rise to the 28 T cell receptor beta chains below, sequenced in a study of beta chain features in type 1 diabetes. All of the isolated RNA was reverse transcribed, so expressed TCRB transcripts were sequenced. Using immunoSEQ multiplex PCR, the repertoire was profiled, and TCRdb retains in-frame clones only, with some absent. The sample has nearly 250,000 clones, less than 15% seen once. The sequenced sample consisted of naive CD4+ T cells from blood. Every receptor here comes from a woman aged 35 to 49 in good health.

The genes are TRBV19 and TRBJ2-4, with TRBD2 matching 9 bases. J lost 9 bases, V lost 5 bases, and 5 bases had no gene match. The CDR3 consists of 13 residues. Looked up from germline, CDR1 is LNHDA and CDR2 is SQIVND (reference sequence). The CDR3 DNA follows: TGTGCCAGTAGTCCGGGGACTAGCCCCATTCAGTACTTC. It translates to CASSPGTSPIQYF.

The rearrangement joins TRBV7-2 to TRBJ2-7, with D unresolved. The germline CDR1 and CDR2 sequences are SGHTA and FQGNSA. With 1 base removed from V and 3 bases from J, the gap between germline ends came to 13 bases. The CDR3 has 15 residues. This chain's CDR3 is CASSLGQVVGYEQYF. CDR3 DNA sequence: TGTGCCAGCAGCTTAGGTCAGGTTGTGGGCTACGAGCAGTACTTC.

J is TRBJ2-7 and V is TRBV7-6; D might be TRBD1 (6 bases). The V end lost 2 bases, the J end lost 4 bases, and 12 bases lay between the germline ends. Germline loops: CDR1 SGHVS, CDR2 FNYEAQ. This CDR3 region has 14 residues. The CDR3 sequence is CASSLSGALYEQYF. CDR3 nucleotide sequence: TGTGCCAGCAGCTTATCAGGGGCTTTGTACGAGCAGTACTTC.

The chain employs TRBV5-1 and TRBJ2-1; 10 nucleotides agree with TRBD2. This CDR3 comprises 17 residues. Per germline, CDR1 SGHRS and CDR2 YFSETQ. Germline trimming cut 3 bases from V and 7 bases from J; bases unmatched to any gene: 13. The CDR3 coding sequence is TGCGCCAGCAGCTACTCCACAAAGCGGGGGGGCCAGAATGAGCAGTTCTTC. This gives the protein CASSYSTKRGGQNEQFF.

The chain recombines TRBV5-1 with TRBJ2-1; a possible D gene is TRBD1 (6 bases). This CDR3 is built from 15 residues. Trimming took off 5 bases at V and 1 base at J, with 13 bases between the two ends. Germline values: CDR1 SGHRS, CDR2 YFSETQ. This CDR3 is CASRTTGRSYNEQFF. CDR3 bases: TGCGCCAGCAGGACGACAGGAAGGTCCTACAATGAGCAGTTCTTC.

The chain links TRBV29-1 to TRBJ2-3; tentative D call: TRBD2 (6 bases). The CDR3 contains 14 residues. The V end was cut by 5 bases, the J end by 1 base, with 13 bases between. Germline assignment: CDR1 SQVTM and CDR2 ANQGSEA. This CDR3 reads CSVSKGGRTDTQYF. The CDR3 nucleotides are TGCAGCGTTAGTAAGGGAGGCCGCACAGATACGCAGTATTTT.

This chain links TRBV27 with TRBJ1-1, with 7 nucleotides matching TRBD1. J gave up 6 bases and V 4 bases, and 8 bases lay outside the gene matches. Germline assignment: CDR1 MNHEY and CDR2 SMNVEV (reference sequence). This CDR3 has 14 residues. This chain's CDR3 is CASSWGDRLPEAFF. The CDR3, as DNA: TGTGCCAGCAGTTGGGGGGACAGATTACCTGAAGCTTTCTTT.

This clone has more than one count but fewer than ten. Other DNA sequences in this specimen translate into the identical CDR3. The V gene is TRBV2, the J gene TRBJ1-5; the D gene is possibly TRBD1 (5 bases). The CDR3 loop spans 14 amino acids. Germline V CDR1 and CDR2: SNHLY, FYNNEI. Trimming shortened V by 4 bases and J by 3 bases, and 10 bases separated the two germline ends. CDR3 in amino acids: CASSVGGANQPQHF. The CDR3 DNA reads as TGTGCCAGCAGTGTTGGCGGGGCCAATCAGCCCCAGCATTTT.

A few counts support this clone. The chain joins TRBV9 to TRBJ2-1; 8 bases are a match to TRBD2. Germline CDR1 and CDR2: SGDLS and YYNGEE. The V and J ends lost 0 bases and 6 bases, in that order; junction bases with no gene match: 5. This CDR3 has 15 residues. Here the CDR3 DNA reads TGTGCCAGCAGCGTAGCGGTTAGCGGGGTCAATGAGCAGTTCTTC. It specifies CASSVAVSGVNEQFF.

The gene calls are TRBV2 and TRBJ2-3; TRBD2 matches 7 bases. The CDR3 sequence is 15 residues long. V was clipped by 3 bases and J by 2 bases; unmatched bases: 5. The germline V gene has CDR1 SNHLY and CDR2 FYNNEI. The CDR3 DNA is TGTGCCAGCAGTGACGGACTAGGCCTCACAGATACGCAGTATTTT. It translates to CASSDGLGLTDTQYF.

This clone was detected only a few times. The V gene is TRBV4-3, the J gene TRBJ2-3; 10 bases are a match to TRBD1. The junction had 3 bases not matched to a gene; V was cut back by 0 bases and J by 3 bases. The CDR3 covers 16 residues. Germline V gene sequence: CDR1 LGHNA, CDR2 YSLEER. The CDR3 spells CASSQDGTGATDTQYF. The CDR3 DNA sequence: TGCGCCAGCAGCCAAGACGGGACAGGGGCGACAGATACGCAGTATTTT.

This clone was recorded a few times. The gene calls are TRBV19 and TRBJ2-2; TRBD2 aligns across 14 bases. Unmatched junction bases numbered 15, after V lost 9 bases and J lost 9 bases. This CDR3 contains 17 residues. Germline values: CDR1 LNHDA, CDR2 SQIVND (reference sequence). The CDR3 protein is CARKSSPGLAGVRELFF. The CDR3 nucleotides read TGTGCCAGAAAGAGTTCGCCGGGACTAGCGGGGGTGCGGGAGCTGTTTTTT. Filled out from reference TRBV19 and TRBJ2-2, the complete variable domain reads DGGITQSPKYLFRKEGQNVTLSCEQNLNHDAMYWYRQDPGQGLRLIYYSQIVNDFQKGDIAEGYSVSREKKESFPLTVTSAQKNPTAFYLCARKSSPGLAGVRELFFGEGSRLTVL.

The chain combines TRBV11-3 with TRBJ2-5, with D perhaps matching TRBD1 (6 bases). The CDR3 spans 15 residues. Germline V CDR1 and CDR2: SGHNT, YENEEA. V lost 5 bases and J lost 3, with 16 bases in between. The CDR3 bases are TGTGCCAGCAGCCTGGGGGCGAACTTAAAAGAGACCCAGTACTTC. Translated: CASSLGANLKETQYF. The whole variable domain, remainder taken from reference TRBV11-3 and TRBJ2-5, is EAGVVQSPRYKIIEKKQPVAFWCNPISGHNTLYWYLQNLGQGPELLIRYENEEAVDDSQLPKDRFSAERLKGVDSTLKIQPAELGDSAVYLCASSLGANLKETQYFGPGTRLLVL.

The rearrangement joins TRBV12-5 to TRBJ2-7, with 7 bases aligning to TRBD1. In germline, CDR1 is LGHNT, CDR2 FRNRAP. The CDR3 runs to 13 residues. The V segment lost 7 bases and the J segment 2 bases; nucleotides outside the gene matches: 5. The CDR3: CASAIGTAYEQYF. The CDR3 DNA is TGTGCTAGTGCCATAGGGACAGCCTACGAGCAGTACTTC.

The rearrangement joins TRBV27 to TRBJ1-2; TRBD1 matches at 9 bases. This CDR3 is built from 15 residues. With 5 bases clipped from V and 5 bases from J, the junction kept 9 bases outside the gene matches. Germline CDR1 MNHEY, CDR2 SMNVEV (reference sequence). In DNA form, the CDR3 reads TGTGCCAGCAGTAAACCGGGACAGGGATATTATGGCTACACCTTC. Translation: CASSKPGQGYYGYTF.

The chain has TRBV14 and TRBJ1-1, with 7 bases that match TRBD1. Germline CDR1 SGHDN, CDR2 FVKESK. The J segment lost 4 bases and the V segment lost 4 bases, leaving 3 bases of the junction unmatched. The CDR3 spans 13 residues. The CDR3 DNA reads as TGTGCCAGCAGCCCTAGGACAGGCACTGAAGCTTTCTTT. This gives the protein CASSPRTGTEAFF.

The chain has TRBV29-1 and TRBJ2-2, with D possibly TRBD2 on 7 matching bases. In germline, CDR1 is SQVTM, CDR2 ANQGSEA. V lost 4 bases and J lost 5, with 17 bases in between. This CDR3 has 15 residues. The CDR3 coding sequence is TGCAGCGTTGGGCCTGGGGGAGGGGGTACCGGGGAGCTGTTTTTT. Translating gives CSVGPGGGGTGELFF.

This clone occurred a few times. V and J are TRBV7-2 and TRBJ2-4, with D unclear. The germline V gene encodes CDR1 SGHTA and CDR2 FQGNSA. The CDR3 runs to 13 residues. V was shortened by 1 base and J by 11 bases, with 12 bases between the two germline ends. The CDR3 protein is CASSLGEPTVQYF. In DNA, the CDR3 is TGTGCCAGCAGCTTAGGAGAGCCAACGGTTCAGTACTTC.

CDR3 protein: CASSQRVAGERNEQFF. CDR3 sequence (DNA): TGTGCCAGCAGTCAACGGGTCGCGGGGGAACGAAATGAGCAGTTCTTC. The chain links TRBV6-6 to TRBJ2-1; 7 bases align to TRBD2. The CDR3 consists of 16 residues. Trimming took 5 bases from V and 7 from J; bases not matched to a gene: 14. Germline loops: CDR1 MNHNY, CDR2 SVGAGI (reference sequence).

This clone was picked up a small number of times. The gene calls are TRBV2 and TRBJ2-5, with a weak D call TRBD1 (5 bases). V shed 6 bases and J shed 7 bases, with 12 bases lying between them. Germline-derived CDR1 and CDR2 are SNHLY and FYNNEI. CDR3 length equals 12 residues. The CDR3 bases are TGTGCCAGCAGAGCAGGGTCGGGGACCCAGTACTTC. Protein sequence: CASRAGSGTQYF.

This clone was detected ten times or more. CDR3 region: CASSPGQLNYGYTF. CDR3 in DNA: TGCGCCAGCAGCCCGGGACAGCTGAACTATGGCTACACCTTC. This chain connects TRBV4-3 to TRBJ1-2; 7 nucleotides align to TRBD1. V dropped 4 bases and J dropped 2; count of bases not matched to a gene: 4. Germline CDR1 and CDR2: LGHNA and YSLEER. The CDR3 is 14 amino acids.

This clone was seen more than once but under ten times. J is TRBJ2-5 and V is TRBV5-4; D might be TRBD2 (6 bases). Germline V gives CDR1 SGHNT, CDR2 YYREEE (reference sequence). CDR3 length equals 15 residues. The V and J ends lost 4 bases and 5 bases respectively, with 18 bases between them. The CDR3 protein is CASSREGAGRETQYF. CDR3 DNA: TGTGCCAGCAGCCGTGAAGGGGCGGGGCGGGAGACCCAGTACTTC.

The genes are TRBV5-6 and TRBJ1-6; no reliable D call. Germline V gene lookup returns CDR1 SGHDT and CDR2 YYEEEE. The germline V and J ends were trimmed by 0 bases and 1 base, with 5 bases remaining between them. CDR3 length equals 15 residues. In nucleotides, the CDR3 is TGTGCCAGCAGCTTGGCAGGATCCTATAATTCACCCCTCCACTTT. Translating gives CASSLAGSYNSPLHF.

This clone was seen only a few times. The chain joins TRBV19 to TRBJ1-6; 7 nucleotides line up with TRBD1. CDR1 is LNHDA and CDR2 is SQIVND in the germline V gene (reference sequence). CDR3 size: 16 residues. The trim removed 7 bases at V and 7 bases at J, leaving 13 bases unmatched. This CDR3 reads CASTDQTGLKNSPLHF. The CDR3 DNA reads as TGTGCCAGTACCGACCAGACAGGGCTGAAGAATTCACCCCTCCACTTT.

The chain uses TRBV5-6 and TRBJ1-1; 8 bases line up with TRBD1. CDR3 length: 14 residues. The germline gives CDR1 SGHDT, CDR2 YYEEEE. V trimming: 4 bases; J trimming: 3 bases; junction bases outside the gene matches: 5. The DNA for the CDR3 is TGTGCCAGCAGCCGGACAGGGAGGGACACTGAAGCTTTCTTT. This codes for CASSRTGRDTEAFF.

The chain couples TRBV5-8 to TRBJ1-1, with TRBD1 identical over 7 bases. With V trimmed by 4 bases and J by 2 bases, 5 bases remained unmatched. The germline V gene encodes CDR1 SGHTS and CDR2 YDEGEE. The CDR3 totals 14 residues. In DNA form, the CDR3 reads TGTGCCAGCAGCCTGGACAGGCGAAACACTGAAGCTTTCTTT. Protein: CASSLDRRNTEAFF. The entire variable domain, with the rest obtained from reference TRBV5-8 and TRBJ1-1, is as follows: EAGVTQSPTHLIKTRGQQATLRCSPISGHTSVYWYQQALGLGLQFLLWYDEGEERNRGNFPPRFSGRQFPNYSSELNVNALELEDSALYLCASSLDRRNTEAFFGQGTRLTVV.

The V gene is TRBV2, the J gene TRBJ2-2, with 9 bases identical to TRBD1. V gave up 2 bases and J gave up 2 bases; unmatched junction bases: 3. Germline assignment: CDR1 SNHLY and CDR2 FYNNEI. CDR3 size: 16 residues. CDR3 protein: CASSEMGQGNTGELFF. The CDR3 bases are TGTGCCAGCAGTGAAATGGGACAGGGAAACACCGGGGAGCTGTTTTTT.

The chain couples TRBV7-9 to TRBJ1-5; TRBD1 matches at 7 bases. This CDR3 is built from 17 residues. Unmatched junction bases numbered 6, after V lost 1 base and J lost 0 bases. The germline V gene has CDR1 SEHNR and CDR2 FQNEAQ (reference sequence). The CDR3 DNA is TGTGCCAGCAGCTTAGGGACAGGTTCCATTAGCAATCAGCCCCAGCATTTT. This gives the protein CASSLGTGSISNQPQHF. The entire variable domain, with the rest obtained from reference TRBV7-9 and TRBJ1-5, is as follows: DTGVSQNPRHKITKRGQNVTFRCDPISEHNRLYWYRQTLGQGPEFLTYFQNEAQLEKSRLLSDRFSAERPKGSFSTLEIQRTEQGDSAMYLCASSLGTGSISNQPQHFGDGTRLSIL.